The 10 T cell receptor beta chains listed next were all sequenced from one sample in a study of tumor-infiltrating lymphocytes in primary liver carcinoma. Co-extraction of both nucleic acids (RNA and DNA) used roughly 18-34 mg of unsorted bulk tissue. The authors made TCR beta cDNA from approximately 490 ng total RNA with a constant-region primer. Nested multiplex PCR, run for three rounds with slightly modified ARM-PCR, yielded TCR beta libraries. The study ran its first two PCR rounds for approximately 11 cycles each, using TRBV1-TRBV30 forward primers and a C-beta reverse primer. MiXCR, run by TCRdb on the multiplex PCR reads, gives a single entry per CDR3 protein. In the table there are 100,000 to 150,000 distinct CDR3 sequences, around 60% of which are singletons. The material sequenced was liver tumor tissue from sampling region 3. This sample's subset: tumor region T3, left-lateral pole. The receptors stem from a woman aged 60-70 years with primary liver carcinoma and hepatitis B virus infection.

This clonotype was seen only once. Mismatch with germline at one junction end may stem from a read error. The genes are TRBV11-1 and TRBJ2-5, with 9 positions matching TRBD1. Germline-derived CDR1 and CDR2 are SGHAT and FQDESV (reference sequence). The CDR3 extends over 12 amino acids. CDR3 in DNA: TGTGCCAGTAGCTCTAATAAGCGGGACAGGGACTTC. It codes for CASSSNKRDRDF.

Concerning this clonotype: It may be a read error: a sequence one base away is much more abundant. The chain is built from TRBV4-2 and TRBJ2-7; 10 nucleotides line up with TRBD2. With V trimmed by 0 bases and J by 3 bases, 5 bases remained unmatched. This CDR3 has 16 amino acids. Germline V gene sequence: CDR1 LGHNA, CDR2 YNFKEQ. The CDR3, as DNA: TGTGCCAGCAGCCAAGAATATAAGCGGGGGGGCTACGAGCAGTACTTC. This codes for CASSQEYKRGGYEQYF.

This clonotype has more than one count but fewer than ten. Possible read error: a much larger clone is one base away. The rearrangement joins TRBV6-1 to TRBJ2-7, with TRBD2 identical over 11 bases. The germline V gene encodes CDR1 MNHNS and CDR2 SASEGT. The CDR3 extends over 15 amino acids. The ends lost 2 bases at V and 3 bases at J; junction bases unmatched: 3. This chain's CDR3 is CASSEIAGGHYEQYF. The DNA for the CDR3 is TGTGCCAGCAGTGAAATAGCGGGAGGGCACTACGAGCAGTACTTC.

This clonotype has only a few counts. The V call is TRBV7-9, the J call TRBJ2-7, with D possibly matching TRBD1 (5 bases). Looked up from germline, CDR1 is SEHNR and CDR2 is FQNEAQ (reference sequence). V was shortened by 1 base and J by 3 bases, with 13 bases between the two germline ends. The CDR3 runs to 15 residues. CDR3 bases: TGTGCCAGCAGCTTAGTTAGGGGCGAGAGCTACGAGCAGTACTTC. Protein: CASSLVRGESYEQYF.

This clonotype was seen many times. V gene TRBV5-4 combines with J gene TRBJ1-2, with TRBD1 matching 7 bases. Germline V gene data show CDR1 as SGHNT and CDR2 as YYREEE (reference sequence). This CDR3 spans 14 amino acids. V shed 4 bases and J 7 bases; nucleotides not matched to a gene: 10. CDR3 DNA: TGTGCCAGCAGCCCCTTCGACAGGGTGGCTGGCTACACCTTC. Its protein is CASSPFDRVAGYTF. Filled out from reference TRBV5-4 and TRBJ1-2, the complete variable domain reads ETGVTQSPTHLIKTRGQQVTLRCSSQSGHNTVSWYQQALGQGPQFIFQYYREEENGRGNFPPRFSGLQFPNYSSELNVNALELDDSALYLCASSPFDRVAGYTFGSGTRLTVV.

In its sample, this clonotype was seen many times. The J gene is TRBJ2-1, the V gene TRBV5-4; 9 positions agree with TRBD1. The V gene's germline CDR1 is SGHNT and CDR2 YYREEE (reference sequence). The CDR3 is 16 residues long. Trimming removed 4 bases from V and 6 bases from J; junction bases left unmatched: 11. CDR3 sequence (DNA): TGTGCCAGCAGCCCACCCAGGACAGGGGTCGGCAATGAGCAGTTCTTC. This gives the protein CASSPPRTGVGNEQFF.

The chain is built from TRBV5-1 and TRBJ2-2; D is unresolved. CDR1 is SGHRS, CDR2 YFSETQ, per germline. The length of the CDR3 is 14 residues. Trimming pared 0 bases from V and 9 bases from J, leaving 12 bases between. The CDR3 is CASSLEGGAWELFF. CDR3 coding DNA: TGCGCCAGCAGCTTGGAGGGTGGCGCCTGGGAGCTGTTTTTT. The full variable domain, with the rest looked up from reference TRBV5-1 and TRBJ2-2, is KAGVTQTPRYLIKTRGQQVTLSCSPISGHRSVSWYQQTPGQGLQFLFEYFSETQRNKGNFPGRFSGRQFSNSRSEMNVSTLELGDSALYLCASSLEGGAWELFFGEGSRLTVL.

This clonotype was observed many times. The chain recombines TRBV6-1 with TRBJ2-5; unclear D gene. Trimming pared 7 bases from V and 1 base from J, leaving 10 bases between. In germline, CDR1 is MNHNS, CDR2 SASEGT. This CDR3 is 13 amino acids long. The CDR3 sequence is CASNPTVQETQYF. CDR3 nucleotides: TGTGCCAGCAACCCGACGGTCCAAGAGACCCAGTACTTC.

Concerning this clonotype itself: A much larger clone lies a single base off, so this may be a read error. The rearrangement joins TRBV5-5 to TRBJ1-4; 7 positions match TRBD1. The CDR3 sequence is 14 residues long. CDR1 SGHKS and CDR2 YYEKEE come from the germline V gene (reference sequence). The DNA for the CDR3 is TGTGTCAGCAGCCGGACAGGACTCAATGAAAAACTGTTTTTT. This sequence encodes CVSSRTGLNEKLFF.

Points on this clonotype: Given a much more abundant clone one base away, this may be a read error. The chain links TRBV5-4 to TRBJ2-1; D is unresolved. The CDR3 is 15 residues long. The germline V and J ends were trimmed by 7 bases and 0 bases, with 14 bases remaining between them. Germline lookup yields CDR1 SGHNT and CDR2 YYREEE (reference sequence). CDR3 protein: CASEVDSSSYNEQFF. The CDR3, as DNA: TGTGCCAGCGAGGTCGACTCGAGCTCCTACAATGAGCAGTTCTTC.